The clone carrying this TCR beta chain has just a few counts. As the method for making TCR beta libraries, quantitative 5'-RACE with molecular barcodes was used. TCRdb re-analysed the 5' RACE reads in MiXCR, keeping a single row per CDR3 protein. Of 200,000 to 300,000 distinct CDR3 sequences listed, approximately 9% were seen once; the top ten hold 6.5% to 7%. The CDR3 runs to 15 residues. The V and J ends lost 4 bases and 1 base, in that order; junction bases with no gene match: 4. Germline CDR1 and CDR2: MRHNA and SNTAGT. This record comes from a study of CD8 T cells in ankylosing spondylitis. This rearrangement joins TRBV6-4 to TRBJ2-7; TRBD2 aligns across 10 bases. Material for sequencing was blood, either unsorted or a sorted T cell fraction (not recorded which). The receptor was derived from a male donor with ankylosing spondylitis or in good health (not recorded which). The CDR3 sequence is CASSASSGGSYEQYF. The CDR3, as DNA: TGTGCCAGCAGTGCGTCTAGCGGGGGATCCTACGAGCAGTACTTC.